Each of the 13 T cell receptor beta chains below was sequenced from the same sample in a study of neurological immune-mediated disorders. MiXCR was run by TCRdb on the 5' RACE reads, yielding one entry per CDR3 protein. The sample has some 24,000 distinct CDR3 sequences, around 15% seen once; the top ten hold 16%. The specimen sequenced was PBMCs. These TCRs come from a woman aged 40 to 49 with HTLV-1-associated myelopathy (HAM/TSP).

This clonotype was found many times. The J gene is TRBJ2-5, the V gene TRBV5-1; 8 bases map to TRBD1. Germline CDR1 and CDR2: SGHRS and YFSETQ. The J segment lost 4 bases and the V segment lost 4 bases, leaving 18 bases of the junction unmatched. There are 18 residues in the CDR3. CDR3 protein: CASSPEEGGPGGSETQYF. Here the CDR3 DNA reads TGCGCCAGCAGCCCGGAAGAGGGGGGTCCAGGGGGCTCAGAGACCCAGTACTTC.

This clonotype occurred many times. V usage is TRBV20-1 and J usage is TRBJ2-7, with 13 bases aligning to TRBD2. CDR3 length: 15 residues. Germline values: CDR1 DFQATT, CDR2 SNEGSKA (reference sequence). V was clipped by 3 bases and J by 4 bases; unmatched bases: 6. The CDR3 DNA sequence: TGCAGTGCTAGGAGCCCGACTAGCGGGGGGTACGAGCAGTACTTC. This codes for CSARSPTSGGYEQYF.

The J gene is TRBJ1-1, the V gene TRBV3-1; D may be TRBD1 (6 bases). The V gene's germline CDR1 is LGHDT and CDR2 YNNKEL (reference sequence). The CDR3 loop spans 16 amino acids. Trimming removed 1 base at V and 5 bases at J, with 17 bases between. CDR3 residues: CASSQGTGGGGTEAFF. The CDR3 nucleotides read TGTGCCAGCAGCCAAGGTACCGGGGGCGGTGGTACTGAAGCTTTCTTT.

This clonotype occurred many times. The CDR3 region is CASSLAYRGRSEKLFF. In DNA form, the CDR3 reads TGTGCCAGCAGCTTAGCTTACAGGGGCAGGAGTGAAAAACTGTTTTTT. The V call is TRBV7-6, the J call TRBJ1-4; 7 bases line up with TRBD1. The germline CDR1 and CDR2 sequences are SGHVS and FNYEAQ. The CDR3 loop spans 16 amino acids. The V segment lost 0 bases and the J segment 7 bases; nucleotides outside the gene matches: 8. The full variable domain, in which reference TRBV7-6 and TRBJ1-4 provide the parts outside the CDR3, is GAGVSQSPRYKVTKRGQDVALRCDPISGHVSLYWYRQALGQGPEFLTYFNYEAQQDKSGLPNDRFSAERPEGSISTLTIQRTEQRDSAMYRCASSLAYRGRSEKLFFGSGTQLSVL.

Many counts were recorded for this clonotype. The V and J genes are TRBV12-5 and TRBJ1-6; TRBD1 might be the D (6 bases). In germline, CDR1 is LGHNT, CDR2 FRNRAP. V was cut by 1 base and J by 10 bases, with 20 bases left in between. The CDR3 length is 17 residues. The CDR3 DNA is TGTGCTAGTGGTTTGGCCTACAGGGTCACGGGGGAGTCACCCCTCCACTTT. This encodes CASGLAYRVTGESPLHF. The variable domain in full, completed from reference TRBV12-5 and TRBJ1-6, reads DARVTQTPRHKVTEMGQEVTMRCQPILGHNTVFWYRQTMMQGLELLAYFRNRAPLDDSGMPKDRFSAEMPDATLATLKIQPSEPRDSAVYFCASGLAYRVTGESPLHFGNGTRLTVT.

At least ten counts were recorded for this clonotype. The chain joins TRBV9 to TRBJ2-1; a weak D match, TRBD1 (6 bases). V gave up 0 bases and J gave up 4 bases, with 11 bases separating them. The CDR3 sequence is 15 residues long. The germline CDR1 and CDR2 sequences are SGDLS and YYNGEE. CDR3 sequence: CASSVAGQPYNEQFF. The CDR3 coding sequence is TGTGCCAGCAGCGTAGCCGGACAGCCTTACAATGAGCAGTTCTTC.

This clonotype has only a few counts. The gene calls are TRBV7-8 and TRBJ2-6, with D tentatively TRBD2 (5 bases). The CDR3 sequence is 19 residues long. The germline CDR1 and CDR2 sequences are SGHVS and FQNEAQ. V lost 1 base and J 0 bases, leaving 16 bases between the germline ends. CDR3 bases: TGTGCCAGCAGCTTAGTGAGAGGGCCAGTAAACTCTGGGGCCAACGTCCTGACTTTC. It specifies CASSLVRGPVNSGANVLTF.

This clonotype was seen repeatedly, ten times or more. This chain joins TRBV6-6 and TRBJ1-2, with a tentative D call TRBD1 (6 bases). The ends were cut back, 8 bases at V and 0 bases at J, with 16 bases in the middle. The V gene's germline CDR1 is MNHNY and CDR2 SVGAGI (reference sequence). This CDR3 spans 15 amino acids. The CDR3 loop reads CASRSQGQSNYGYTF. In nucleotides, the CDR3 is TGTGCCAGCCGGAGTCAGGGGCAATCTAACTATGGCTACACCTTC.

The chain joins TRBV20-1 to TRBJ2-5; 9 bases fit TRBD1. V lost 6 bases, J lost 5 bases, and 7 bases stayed unmatched. The length of the CDR3 is 13 residues. Germline CDR1 is DFQATT and CDR2 is SNEGSKA (reference sequence). The CDR3 region is CSAHRGPGETQYF. The DNA of the CDR3 is TGCAGTGCACACAGGGGGCCGGGGGAGACCCAGTACTTC.

This clonotype has ten or more counts. The chain has TRBV5-1 and TRBJ1-4; D not resolved. Deletions cut 0 bases from V and 5 bases from J, with 14 bases between. Germline V CDR1 and CDR2: SGHRS, YFSETQ. The CDR3 extends over 16 amino acids. This CDR3 reads CASSLGTGRRNEKLFF. The CDR3 nucleotides are TGCGCCAGCAGCTTGGGAACGGGCAGGCGGAATGAAAAACTGTTTTTT.

This clonotype has a count of ten or more. The CDR3 protein is CASSLLAGSSYNEQFF. CDR3 bases: TGCGCCAGCAGCCTGCTAGCGGGGAGCTCCTACAATGAGCAGTTCTTC. The gene calls are TRBV5-1 and TRBJ2-1, with 9 positions matching TRBD2. The V gene's germline CDR1 is SGHRS and CDR2 YFSETQ. Trimming took 4 bases from V and 0 from J; bases not matched to a gene: 5. The CDR3 extends over 16 amino acids.

This clonotype occurred many times. The chain is built from TRBV7-8 and TRBJ1-2; the D gene is possibly TRBD1 (5 bases). Trimming stripped 1 base from V and 8 bases from J, with 17 bases between. The length of the CDR3 is 15 residues. The germline V gene has CDR1 SGHVS and CDR2 FQNEAQ. CDR3 sequence reads: CASSLGGDPVIGYTF. The CDR3 bases are TGTGCCAGCAGCTTAGGAGGGGACCCCGTTATCGGCTACACCTTC.

This clonotype was picked up many times. The chain employs TRBV5-6 and TRBJ2-1; 9 nucleotides align to TRBD2. Germline V gene lookup returns CDR1 SGHDT and CDR2 YYEEEE. The CDR3 totals 15 residues. V was pared by 3 bases and J by 4 bases, with 5 bases of the junction left unmatched. CDR3 in amino acids: CASSSLAGTYNEQFF. CDR3 DNA: TGTGCCAGCAGCTCCCTAGCGGGGACTTACAATGAGCAGTTCTTC.